Here is one T cell receptor (beta chain) with its context. This sample stems from a study of shared clonotypes between healthy human individuals. This CDR3 is 14 amino acids long. Trimming removed 2 bases at V and 6 bases at J, with 13 bases between. Germline V gene data show CDR1 as MNHEY and CDR2 as SVGAGI. Produced via immunoSEQ multiplex PCR; TCRdb's table is partial and in-frame only. Among about 2.4 million clones, 90% to 95% were seen once, and the ten largest hold roughly 0.36%. The receptor was isolated from a young man in good health. Some clones in this sample may be carry-over from other donors' samples. Specimen: naive CD4+ T cells from PBMCs. Subset denoted: CD45RA+ positively selected. The rearrangement joins TRBV6-5 to TRBJ1-2; D is undetermined. The CDR3 spells CASSYRIEGDGYTF. Written as DNA, the CDR3 is TGTGCCAGCAGTTACCGGATCGAGGGTGATGGCTACACCTTC.